The clone carrying this T cell receptor (beta chain) has only a few counts. This specimen belongs to a study of blood T cell repertoires in COVID-19. CDR3 length: 15 residues. V lost 1 base to trimming and J lost 5 bases, with 14 bases between them. The V gene's germline CDR1 is SGHTA and CDR2 FQGNSA. Sequencing was performed with immunoSEQ multiplex PCR; in TCRdb, only in-frame clones are kept and a portion is missing. The table lists around 220,000 clones, 86% of them singletons. Sequenced: peripheral blood. The clonotype comes from a man aged 50 to 60 with acute or convalescent COVID-19. This chain connects TRBV7-2 to TRBJ1-2; D gene unclear. The CDR3 protein is CASSLGEGGRYGYTF. CDR3 DNA sequence: TGTGCCAGCAGCTTAGGAGAGGGAGGGAGGTATGGCTACACCTTC.